Listed here is a single T cell receptor beta chain. Its matching antigen is unknown. Only cases whose brain tissue showed the highest T cell transcript signatures were sequenced. The source of the sample is a study of brain T cells in children with intractable seizures. Overall study findings and caveats: HCMV serostatus was not known, and viral specificity came from CDR3 similarity only. Clones missing pre-surgery may reflect undersampling of that blood sample.

Clones were read by immunoSEQ multiplex PCR, and TCRdb kept only the in-frame ones, dropping some. The sample consists of 4,500 to 5,500 clones, around 90% of them appearing once. This CDR3 comprises 14 residues. The V gene lost 6 bases and the J gene lost 7 bases, with 19 bases spanning the gap. Germline V CDR1 and CDR2: MGHRA, YSYEKL. The chain has TRBV4-1 and TRBJ2-7; no clear D gene. The sequencing here drew on resected brain tissue, taken at surgery. This receptor was identified in a boy younger than two with focal cortical dysplasia and intractable seizures. As DNA, the CDR3 is TGCGCCAGCAGGAGTGACGGCATGAGTAGGGAGCAGTACTTC. Translated: CASRSDGMSREQYF.